The entry below describes one TCR beta chain. The antigen is undetermined. This sample was included in a study of shared clonotypes between healthy human individuals. Per germline, CDR1 MDHEN and CDR2 SYDVKM. The V and J ends lost 7 bases and 2 bases respectively, with 9 bases between them. The CDR3 has 13 residues. Using immunoSEQ multiplex PCR, the repertoire was profiled, and TCRdb retains in-frame clones only, with some absent. The sample has under 550,000 clones; 90% to 96% are singletons. General study findings and limits: The study generally estimated greater richness for naive than memory subsets.

Sample: naive CD4+ T cells sorted from blood. Subset here: CD45RA+ positively selected. The rearrangement uses TRBV28 and TRBJ1-3, with a possible D match to TRBD1 (6 bases). This clonotype was sampled from a woman in her 30s in good health. CDR3 nucleotides: TGTGCCAGCATTAGGACAGCTGGAAACACCATATATTTT. Translating it yields CASIRTAGNTIYF. Together with reference TRBV28 and TRBJ1-3, the CDR3 gives the full variable domain: DVKVTQSSRYLVKRTGEKVFLECVQDMDHENMFWYRQDPGLGLRLIYFSYDVKMKEKGDIPEGYSVSREKKERFSLILESASTNQTSMYLCASIRTAGNTIYFGEGSWLTVV.